These T cell receptor beta chains were read from a single sample in a study of blood T cell repertoires in COVID-19. Data came from immunoSEQ multiplex PCR; TCRdb stores just in-frame clones and leaves some out. The sample consists of over 30,000 clones, approximately 84% of them appearing once. The sequenced material came from peripheral blood. These TCRs come from an elderly man with active or convalescent COVID-19. Each CDR3 is given with its conserved first and last residue. D genes are given only for firm matches. Expanded clones get a size class; other rows say once, few or many, or leave the size out.

J	size	D	V	DNA	CDR3
TRBJ1-1	.	.	TRBV27	TGTGCCAGCAGTTTAGGTCGGGGGGCAACTGAAGCTTTCTTT	CASSLGRGATEAFF
TRBJ2-4	.	.	TRBV4-1	TGCGCCAGCAGCCAACTTTTGGCGAGGGCCAAAAACATTCAGTACTTC	CASSQLLARAKNIQYF
TRBJ2-7	.	TRBD1	TRBV4-1	TGCGCCAGCAGCCAAAACAGGGGGCGGTTTCACGAGCAGTACTTC	CASSQNRGRFHEQYF
TRBJ1-1	.	TRBD1	TRBV5-1	TGCGCCAGCAGCTGGGACAGGACAGCTGAAGCTTTCTTT	CASSWDRTAEAFF
TRBJ2-5	.	TRBD1	TRBV10-3	TGTGCCATCAGCGCAGGACAGGGGGCACAAGAGACCCAGTACTTC	CAISAGQGAQETQYF
TRBJ2-7	.	.	TRBV6-5	TGTGCCAGCAGTTACTCGCACGGCAGGGACTACGAGCAGTACTTC	CASSYSHGRDYEQYF
TRBJ1-1	.	TRBD1	TRBV6-6	TGTGCCAGCAACCGACAGGGTGTTGACACTGAAGCTTTCTTT	CASNRQGVDTEAFF
TRBJ2-1	.	.	TRBV28	TGTGCCAGCATCGACACCCTCTACAATGAGCAGTTCTTC	CASIDTLYNEQFF
TRBJ2-7	.	.	TRBV30	TGTGCCTGGAGTAGAGGGAGTCGTGAGCAGTACTTC	CAWSRGSREQYF
TRBJ1-6	.	.	TRBV7-2	TGTGCCAGCAGCTTAGGGCCAGGGAACTCACCCCTCCACTTT	CASSLGPGNSPLHF
TRBJ2-1	.	.	TRBV25-1	TGTGCCAGCAGTGTAGGAGAAAGTGAGCAGTTCTTC	CASSVGESEQFF
TRBJ2-5	.	.	TRBV3-1/TRBV3-2	TGTGCCAGCAGCCGAGGGACTTCCCAAGAGACCCAGTACTTC	CASSRGTSQETQYF
TRBJ2-7	.	TRBD1	TRBV5-4	TGTGCCAGCAGCGAAGGGACAGGGGTTTACGAGCAGTACTTC	CASSEGTGVYEQYF
TRBJ2-1	few	TRBD2	TRBV5-1	TGCGCCAGCAGCTACGGCGGGGGGGCCGCCTACAATGAGCAGTTCTTC	CASSYGGGAAYNEQFF
TRBJ2-5	.	TRBD1	TRBV28	TGTGCCAGCAGTTCCGGGCCGGGACAGGGCCTAAGAGAGACCCAGTACTTC	CASSSGPGQGLRETQYF
TRBJ1-3	once	.	TRBV6-5	TGTGCCAGCAGTTACTCAAGGCAGGTCTCTGGAAACACCATATATTTT	CASSYSRQVSGNTIYF
TRBJ1-4	.	.	TRBV19	TGTGCCAGTAGTATAGATGGAGCGGGCCGAAAACTGTTTTTT	CASSIDGAGRKLFF
TRBJ2-2	.	.	TRBV5-1	TGCGCCAGCACCCACTTGAGGACGGGGGGCGAGGCCGGGGAGCTGTTTTTT	CASTHLRTGGEAGELFF
TRBJ1-1	.	TRBD1	TRBV19	TGTGCCAGTACCCTGGGGGACAGACCATTGAACACTGAAGCTTTCTTT	CASTLGDRPLNTEAFF
TRBJ1-1	.	TRBD1	TRBV15	TGTGCCACCAGCAGAGGACAGGGATGGGCTGAAGCTTTCTTT	CATSRGQGWAEAFF
TRBJ1-2	.	.	TRBV19	TGTGCCAGTAGAAAAAACCGGGACGGGAGCTATGGCTACACCTTC	CASRKNRDGSYGYTF
TRBJ1-6	.	.	TRBV5-3	TGTGCCAGAAGCGGGAGACGCCTGAGGAATTTACCCCTCCACTTT	CARSGRRLRNLPLHF
TRBJ1-2	once	TRBD1	TRBV6-5	TGTGCCAGCAAATCTTCAGGGGGCGATAACTATGGCTACACCTTC	CASKSSGGDNYGYTF
TRBJ1-1	.	.	TRBV7-2	TGTGCCAGCAGCTTAGTACCGCCAGAGAACACTGAAGCTTTCTTT	CASSLVPPENTEAFF
TRBJ1-5	few	TRBD1	TRBV2	TGTGCCAGCAGTGTCCTGACAGGGGGCAGACAGCCCCAGCATTTT	CASSVLTGGRQPQHF
TRBJ2-3	.	TRBD1	TRBV5-4	TGTGCCAGCAGCTTCGGGACAGGGGCGGGGGCGGATACGCAGTATTTT	CASSFGTGAGADTQYF
TRBJ2-1	.	TRBD1	TRBV3-1/TRBV3-2	TGTGCCAGCAGCCAGGGTAGGGGGCCCAATGAGCAGTTCTTC	CASSQGRGPNEQFF
TRBJ2-1	.	.	TRBV9	TGTGCCAGTGCAGGCTACAATGAGCAGTTCTTC	CASAGYNEQFF
TRBJ2-1	many	.	TRBV29-1	TGCATCACGAAGAGTGGTTTCGATGAGCAGTTCTTC	CITKSGFDEQFF
TRBJ2-7	.	.	TRBV11-3	TGTGCCAGCAGCCTTAGGGGATCCGACTACGAGCAGTACTTC	CASSLRGSDYEQYF
TRBJ2-7	.	TRBD1	TRBV4-3	TGCGCCAGCAGCCAAGAGACAGGGACGTCCTACGAGAGGCAGTACTTC	CASSQETGTSYERQYF
TRBJ2-1	.	TRBD2	TRBV3-1/TRBV3-2	TGTGCCAGCAGCCAACTCCCGGGGGGGCGGTCCAATGAGCAGTTCTTC	CASSQLPGGRSNEQFF
TRBJ1-6	.	.	TRBV20-1	TGCAGTGCTAGTCTCGGGAATTCACCCCTCCACTTT	CSASLGNSPLHF
TRBJ2-2	once	TRBD1	TRBV19	TGTGCCAGTAGTTCGCGACAGGGGTCCGGGGAGCTGTTTTTT	CASSSRQGSGELFF
TRBJ1-2	.	.	TRBV11-2	TGTGCCAGCAGCTTAGCCAGGGTACTTAGGGGAGGTGGTGACTATGGCTACACCTTC	CASSLARVLRGGGDYGYTF
TRBJ2-5	.	.	TRBV3-1/TRBV3-2	TGTGCCAGCAGCCAAGAATTGTCGAGACTAGGAGGCGGGACCCAGTACTTC	CASSQELSRLGGGTQYF
TRBJ1-5	once	.	TRBV6-1	TGTGCCAGCAGTGAAGTTGCAGGGAACGGTCAGCCCCAGCATTTT	CASSEVAGNGQPQHF
TRBJ1-5	.	.	TRBV12-2	TGTGCAAGTCGCTTAGCGGGGCAGGGATCCCACAATCAGCCCCAGCATTTT	CASRLAGQGSHNQPQHF
TRBJ2-2	.	.	TRBV4-3	TGCGCCAGCAGCCAAGATAATGGGCCCGGGGAGCTGTTTTTT	CASSQDNGPGELFF
TRBJ1-2	.	.	TRBV18	TGTGCCAGCTCACCAGGGATCATAGGGGATGGCTACACCTTC	CASSPGIIGDGYTF
TRBJ1-2	.	.	TRBV7-2	TGTGCCAGCAGCCCCCGGACAGCCCTCTATGGCTACACCTTC	CASSPRTALYGYTF